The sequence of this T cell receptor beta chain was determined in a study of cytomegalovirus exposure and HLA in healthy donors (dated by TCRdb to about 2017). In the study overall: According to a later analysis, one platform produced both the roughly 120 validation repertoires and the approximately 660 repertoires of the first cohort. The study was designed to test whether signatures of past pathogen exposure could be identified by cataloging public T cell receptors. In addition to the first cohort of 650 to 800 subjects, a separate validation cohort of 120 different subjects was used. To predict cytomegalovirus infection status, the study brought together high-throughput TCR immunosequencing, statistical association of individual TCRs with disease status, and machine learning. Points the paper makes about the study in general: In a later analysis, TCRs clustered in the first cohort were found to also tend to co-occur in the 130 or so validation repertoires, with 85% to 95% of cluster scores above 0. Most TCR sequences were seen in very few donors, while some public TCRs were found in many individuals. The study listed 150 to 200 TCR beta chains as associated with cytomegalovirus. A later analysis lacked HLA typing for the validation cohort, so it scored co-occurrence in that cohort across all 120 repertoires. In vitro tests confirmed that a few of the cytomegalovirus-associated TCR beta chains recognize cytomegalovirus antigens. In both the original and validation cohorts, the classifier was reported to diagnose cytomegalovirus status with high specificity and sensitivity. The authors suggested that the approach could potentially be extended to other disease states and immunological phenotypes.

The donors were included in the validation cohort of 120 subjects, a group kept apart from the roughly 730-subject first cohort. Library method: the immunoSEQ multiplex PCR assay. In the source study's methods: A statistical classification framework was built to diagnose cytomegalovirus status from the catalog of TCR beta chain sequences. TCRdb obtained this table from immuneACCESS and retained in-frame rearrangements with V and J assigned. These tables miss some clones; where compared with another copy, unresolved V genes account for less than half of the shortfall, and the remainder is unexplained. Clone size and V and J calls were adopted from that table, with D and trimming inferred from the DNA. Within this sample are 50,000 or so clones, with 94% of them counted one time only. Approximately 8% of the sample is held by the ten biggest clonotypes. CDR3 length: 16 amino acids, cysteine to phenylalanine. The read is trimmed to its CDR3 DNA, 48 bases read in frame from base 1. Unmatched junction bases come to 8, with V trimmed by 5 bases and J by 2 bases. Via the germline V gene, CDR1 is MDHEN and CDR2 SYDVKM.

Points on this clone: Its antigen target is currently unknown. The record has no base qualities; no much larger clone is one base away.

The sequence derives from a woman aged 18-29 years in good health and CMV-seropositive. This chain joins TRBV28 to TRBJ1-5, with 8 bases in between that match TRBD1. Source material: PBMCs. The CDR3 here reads CASSPGTGLGNQPQHF. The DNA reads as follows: TGTGCCAGCAGTCCGGGGACAGGTCTGGGCAATCAGCCCCAGCATTTT.